These 21 T cell receptor beta chains were sequenced from one sample in a study of blood T cell repertoires in COVID-19 (dated by TCRdb to about 2020). The library was built by means of the immunoSEQ multiplex PCR assay. The source is immuneACCESS, and TCRdb retained only in-frame sequences with V and J called. Part of the clones is not carried over; for the studies checked, unresolved V genes explain less than half of this, and the remainder is unexplained. The sample data list 96,000 or so clones, and more than 70% of these were observed just once. The top ten hold roughly 2.8% of the sample. Sequences were obtained from peripheral blood. The receptors originated from a woman aged 80 or over with acute or convalescent COVID-19.

This chain joins TRBV10-3 and TRBJ2-3, with a tentative D call TRBD1 (7 bases). The CDR3 extends over 15 amino acids. The V and J ends lost 2 bases and 1 base respectively, with 10 bases between them. The germline CDR1 and CDR2 sequences are ENHRY and SYGVKD. The chain's CDR3 is CAISEARGGTDTQYF. Here the CDR3 DNA reads TGTGCCATCAGTGAGGCCAGGGGGGGCACAGATACGCAGTATTTT.

The V gene is TRBV4-2, the J gene TRBJ1-1; TRBD1 matches at 10 bases. This CDR3 spans 15 amino acids. In germline, CDR1 is LGHNA, CDR2 YNFKEQ. The V and J ends lost 4 bases and 7 bases, in that order; junction bases with no gene match: 9. CDR3 in DNA: TGTGCCAGCAGCCTCCCCGGGACAGGGGCCATTGAAGCTTTCTTT. It specifies CASSLPGTGAIEAFF.

The rearrangement links TRBV7-2 to TRBJ2-5; 7 nucleotides line up with TRBD1. CDR1 and CDR2 from the germline V gene are SGHTA and FQGNSA. V lost 7 bases and J lost 3; bases outside the gene matches: 5. The CDR3 extends over 13 amino acids. The CDR3 spells CASTVQGEETQYF. CDR3 sequence (DNA): TGTGCCAGCACCGTCCAGGGGGAAGAGACCCAGTACTTC.

The gene calls are TRBV18 and TRBJ2-3; 8 nucleotides align to TRBD1. CDR3 length: 15 amino acids. CDR1 is KGHSH and CDR2 is LQKENI in the germline V gene. The trim removed 3 bases at V and 4 bases at J, leaving 6 bases unmatched. CDR3 sequence reads: CASSPSGGAADTQYF. In DNA form, the CDR3 reads TGTGCCAGCTCACCGTCAGGGGGCGCGGCAGATACGCAGTATTTT.

V is TRBV3-1 (or the pseudogene TRBV3-2) and J is TRBJ1-6, with TRBD1 as a possible D gene (6 bases). The V gene's germline CDR1 is LGHDT and CDR2 YNNKEL (reference sequence). Trimming shortened V by 5 bases and J by 0 bases, and 17 bases separated the two germline ends. CDR3 length equals 18 residues. DNA for the CDR3: TGTGCCAGCAGCAAGGGGGGGCCCGGGAGCTCCTATAATTCACCCCTCCACTTT. Translating gives CASSKGGPGSSYNSPLHF.

This sequence joins TRBV4-3 and TRBJ1-2, with a possible D match to TRBD1 (5 bases). In germline, CDR1 is LGHNA, CDR2 YSLEER. The V gene lost 0 bases and the J gene lost 4 bases, with 15 bases spanning the gap. This CDR3 is built from 16 residues. CDR3 in amino acids: CASSQEAGMNFYGYTF. The CDR3 DNA reads as TGCGCCAGCAGCCAAGAAGCAGGGATGAACTTCTATGGCTACACCTTC.

V usage is TRBV5-1 and J usage is TRBJ2-1; weak D call: TRBD1 (6 bases). Germline V CDR1 and CDR2: SGHRS, YFSETQ. V lost 4 bases and J 4 bases, leaving 12 bases between the germline ends. This CDR3 is built from 14 residues. The CDR3 protein is CASSPPGQYNEQFF. The DNA for the CDR3 is TGCGCCAGCAGCCCACCGGGACAATACAATGAGCAGTTCTTC.

The V gene is TRBV28, the J gene TRBJ2-5; 7 bases are shared with TRBD1. From germline, CDR1 is MDHEN and CDR2 SYDVKM. Trimming removed 1 base from V and 4 bases from J; junction bases left unmatched: 6. The CDR3 loop spans 15 amino acids. The DNA for the CDR3 is TGTGCCAGCAGTTTATCGGTCGCAGGGGGAGAGACCCAGTACTTC. This translates into CASSLSVAGGETQYF.

J is TRBJ1-2 and V is TRBV9, with 9 bases lining up with TRBD1. V was pared by 1 base and J by 2 bases, with 3 bases of the junction left unmatched. CDR1 is SGDLS and CDR2 is YYNGEE in the germline V gene. There are 15 residues in the CDR3. The CDR3 spells CASSVQDRGNYGYTF. The CDR3 nucleotides read TGTGCCAGCAGCGTACAGGACAGGGGAAACTATGGCTACACCTTC. The full variable domain, with the rest looked up from reference TRBV9 and TRBJ1-2, is DSGVTQTPKHLITATGQRVTLRCSPRSGDLSVYWYQQSLDQGLQFLIQYYNGEERAKGNILERFSAQQFPDLHSELNLSSLELGDSALYFCASSVQDRGNYGYTFGSGTRLTVV.

The genes are TRBV6-6 and TRBJ1-2, with 9 bases that match TRBD1. Germline lookup yields CDR1 MNHNY and CDR2 SVGAGI (reference sequence). The junction had 10 bases not matched to a gene; V was cut back by 4 bases and J by 7 bases. CDR3 length: 15 residues. The CDR3 protein is CASSFPDRGMGGYTF. CDR3 nucleotide sequence: TGTGCCAGCAGTTTCCCCGACAGGGGGATGGGTGGCTACACCTTC.

The gene calls are TRBV7-2 and TRBJ1-1; D perhaps matches TRBD1 (5 bases). Per germline, CDR1 SGHTA and CDR2 FQGNSA. The CDR3 runs to 15 residues. Trimming cost V 5 bases and J 4 bases, with 17 bases left between them. The CDR3, as DNA: TGTGCCAGCAGCCCCCGTCTGTCAGGGCTCACTGAAGCTTTCTTT. Translated, it gives CASSPRLSGLTEAFF.

The chain uses TRBV7-3 and TRBJ1-1; D remains unclear. CDR3 length: 13 residues. Trimming took 4 bases from V and 1 from J, leaving 7 bases between them. Germline V lookup: CDR1 SGHTA, CDR2 FQGTGA. CDR3 in DNA: TGTGCCAGCAGCTGGAACAGGAACACTGAAGCTTTCTTT. Translation: CASSWNRNTEAFF. The full variable domain, completed using reference TRBV7-3 and TRBJ1-1, is GAGVSQTPSNKVTEKGKYVELRCDPISGHTALYWYRQSLGQGPEFLIYFQGTGAADDSGLPNDRFFAVRPEGSVSTLKIQRTERGDSAVYLCASSWNRNTEAFFGQGTRLTVV.

Here the CDR3 DNA reads TGTGCCAGCAGCACTCGGGACAGGGGTTATTTTAGGGGAAACACCATATATTTT. This encodes CASSTRDRGYFRGNTIYF. The rearrangement uses TRBV21-1 and TRBJ1-3; the table assigns TRBD1, which was not confirmed against the DNA. TRBV21-1 is a pseudogene segment. The CDR3 is 18 residues long.

As DNA, the CDR3 is TGTGCCAGCAGTGTGTCGCGGGGGGGCCTCTACAATGAGCAGTTCTTC. Translation gives CASSVSRGGLYNEQFF. The chain employs TRBV2 and TRBJ2-1; TRBD2 aligns across 9 bases. V gave up 4 bases and J gave up 3 bases; unmatched junction bases: 7. Germline V gene sequence: CDR1 SNHLY, CDR2 FYNNEI. This CDR3 comprises 16 residues.

The CDR3 here is CASSLSGLQQFF. The DNA for the CDR3 is TGTGCCAGCAGTTTATCAGGACTGCAGCAGTTCTTC. The V call is TRBV28, the J call TRBJ2-1; D perhaps matches TRBD2 (5 bases). V was trimmed by 1 base and J by 11 bases, leaving 9 bases between them. The CDR3 sequence is 12 residues long. Germline V lookup: CDR1 MDHEN, CDR2 SYDVKM.

V gene TRBV20-1 combines with J gene TRBJ1-2; maybe TRBD1 (6 bases). Deletions cut 6 bases from V and 8 bases from J, with 13 bases between. The CDR3 extends over 11 amino acids. From germline, CDR1 is DFQATT and CDR2 SNEGSKA (reference sequence). CDR3 DNA sequence: TGCAGTGCAACCAACAGGGAAGGCTACACCTTC. Encoded protein: CSATNREGYTF.

The chain has TRBV4-3 and TRBJ1-1; a possible D gene is TRBD1 (6 bases). The germline CDR1 and CDR2 sequences are LGHNA and YSLEER. The length of the CDR3 is 17 residues. Trimming removed 1 base from V and 1 base from J, with 16 bases in between. CDR3 region: CASSQGQDLISNTEAFF. The CDR3 DNA reads as TGCGCCAGCAGCCAAGGACAGGACTTAATCTCGAACACTGAAGCTTTCTTT.

The gene calls are TRBV5-1 and TRBJ2-2; 9 nucleotides match TRBD2. Germline lookup yields CDR1 SGHRS and CDR2 YFSETQ. J lost 0 bases, V lost 3 bases, and 3 bases had no gene match. The CDR3 totals 16 residues. CDR3 sequence: CASSSVAGANTGELFF. In DNA form, the CDR3 reads TGCGCCAGCAGCTCCGTAGCGGGAGCGAACACCGGGGAGCTGTTTTTT.

The CDR3 DNA is TGTGCCAGCAGCTCGTGGACAGGTGAGCAGTTCTTC. This encodes CASSSWTGEQFF. The chain joins TRBV6-5 to TRBJ2-1; 7 bases are a match to TRBD1. The V segment lost 6 bases and the J segment 9 bases; nucleotides outside the gene matches: 5. Germline CDR1 is MNHEY and CDR2 is SVGAGI. This CDR3 region has 12 residues.

The rearrangement links TRBV25-1 to TRBJ1-2, with D uncertain. This CDR3 spans 13 amino acids. The V end lost 3 bases, the J end lost 3 bases, and 8 bases lay between the germline ends. Per germline, CDR1 MGHDK and CDR2 SYGVNS. CDR3 bases: TGTGCCAGCAGTGACTACGGGGACTATGGCTACACCTTC. Translated: CASSDYGDYGYTF.

The gene calls are TRBV27 and TRBJ1-2; D is perhaps TRBD1 (6 bases). There are 14 residues in the CDR3. V shed 5 bases and J shed 4 bases, with 14 bases lying between them. Germline-derived CDR1 and CDR2 are MNHEY and SMNVEV (reference sequence). CDR3: CASSPRNRAYGYTF. The CDR3 DNA sequence: TGTGCCAGCAGTCCCCGGAACAGGGCCTATGGCTACACCTTC.